This TCR beta chain was recorded in a study of identical twins (dated by TCRdb to 2016 to 2017). In the study overall: To test whether fetal clonotypes persist, the study used deep sequencing on TCR alpha and beta repertoires from monozygotic twins, unrelated adults of various ages, and cord blood. To rule out contamination, the twin experiments were replicated at different times with different library preparation protocols. Findings and caveats that apply to the study as a whole: Abundant cord blood beta clonotypes carried fewer insertions; young adult naive repertoires showed a weaker similar trend, while memory repertoires showed none. Because the same donors could not be followed over many years, the conclusions relied on cross-sectional statistical analysis. Zero-insertion analyses could be partly confounded by invariant T cells such as MAIT and iNKT, though diverse VJ usage argued against such confounding for most clonotypes. Out-of-frame TCR alpha sharing in monozygotic twins was systematically underestimated by recombination models, whereas sharing between unrelated individuals was in agreement with the recombination models. A weaker excess of twin sharing was found in beta out-of-frame sequences because the signal-to-noise ratio was lowered by fewer shared sequences. Compared with coincidental sharing between unrelated individuals, an excess of low generation-probability sequences was observed among out-of-frame TCR alpha sequences shared between twins.

There are many counts of this clonotype. The target of this receptor is not known. No base-level quality is on record; no much larger clone is a single base apart. The library was made by 5' RACE. The run used an Illumina HiSeq 2000. Template switching introduced a universal primer binding site; the final cDNA contained a unique molecular identifier, enabling accurate counting of TCR cDNA molecules. First-strand cDNA for TCR alpha and beta chains was synthesized from specific primers in the conserved constant-segment region. To control for contamination, every cDNA library was double barcoded, receiving both a SMART-Mk sample barcode and Illumina barcodes. TruSeq adapter sequences, together with Illumina sample barcodes, were added in two successive PCR steps. Sequencing of the TCR alpha and beta cDNA libraries was done on the Illumina HiSeq platform using custom primers. Under the source paper's analysis protocol: MiGEC was used to process raw reads and extract unique molecular identifiers, and MiXCR was used to find CDR3 positions. For each individual, recombination models were inferred using an EM algorithm with the repgenHMM and IGoR tools. Shared clonotype analysis was performed with the tcR package in R, normalizing sharing by the product of cloneset sizes. Out-of-frame nonproductive sequences were analyzed to study raw recombination free of thymic and clonal selection effects. TCRdb passed the public sequencing reads through fastp at Q25 and MiXCR, retaining productive beta sequences. Rows are unified per CDR3 protein, each entry keeping the most common DNA and genes. TCRdb, rather than the study authors, made the V and J calls. Here the sample has under 800,000 distinct CDR3 sequences; around 21% occur a single time. The ten largest make up 4% to 5.5% of the sample.

Trimming removed 6 bases from V and 9 bases from J, leaving 12 bases between the germline ends. From cysteine to phenylalanine, the CDR3 is 12 amino acids long. Only the CDR3 DNA stays, 36 bases, in frame from base 1. All donors were healthy Caucasians. The twin cohort consisted of three pairs of female monozygotic twins, all aged about 18 to 29 years. Peripheral blood mononuclear cells were used as the source from which RNA for TCR libraries was isolated. These sequences were also reported in another study, on T cells expressing NK-cell markers. In that second paper, the authors write: In sorted CD3+CD56+NKG2C+, CD3+CD56+NKG2C- and CD3+CD56-NKG2C+ T-cell subsets from about 8 donors, TCR beta-chain repertoires were profiled. Among the eight sequenced donors, seven were HCMV-seropositive and one was HCMV-seronegative. In several experiments an anti-gammadeltaTCR antibody was added to restrict sorting to alphabetaTCR-expressing T cells. In several donors, the dominant CD3+CD56+NKG2C+ clonotypes ranked among the top 10 CD8+ clonotypes, making up roughly 1.0-8% of CD8+ T cells. Those dominant clonotypes were again the most abundant among CD3+CD56-NKG2C+ cells in four donors, at about 25-60.1%. It remained unclear whether the expanded NKG2C-expressing T cell clones were specific for HCMV antigens. The study sequenced eight donors, all healthy volunteers chosen at random: three men and five women. HCMV serostatus was determined by detecting HCMV-specific IgG in serum with a commercial ELISA kit. For roughly 6 donors, bulk peripheral blood T-cell repertoires were also sequenced from unsorted PBMC. MIGEC handled demultiplexing of the reads and grouping by UMI, while MiTCR was used to assemble and quantify clonotypes. To exclude erroneous sequences, any TCR cDNA sequence not supported by at least two reads was discarded. The tcR package was used for downstream repertoire analysis, with clonotypes matched between fractions based on CDR3 nucleotide sequence plus V segment. VDJmatch was used to annotate antigen specificity against VDJdb, with one amino acid substitution in CDR3 permitted.

The TCR originated in a woman between 18 and 29 years old in good health. Sequencing was performed on PBMCs. The sequence joins TRBV12-3 or TRBV12-4 to TRBJ2-1; the D element could tentatively be TRBD1 or TRBD2, as 5 bases agree for each. The CDR3: CASSFGGGEQFF. The DNA reads as follows: TGTGCCAGCAGCTTTGGGGGTGGTGAGCAGTTCTTC.